One sample yielded the 5 T cell receptor beta chains listed below, sequenced in a study of PD-1 blockade in classical Hodgkin lymphoma. Brentuximab vedotin exposure varied among the patients, all of whom had relapsed after autologous stem cell transplantation. TCRdb's table, derived via immunoSEQ multiplex PCR, lists solely in-frame clones and lacks some. The sample contains roughly 35,000 clones, 88% of which appear only once. Specimen: peripheral blood mononuclear cells (PBMCs), collected before the second cycle of nivolumab. These receptors were obtained from a human donor with classical Hodgkin lymphoma.

This rearrangement joins TRBV29-1 to TRBJ2-2; 12 nucleotides agree with TRBD2. The germline V gene encodes CDR1 SQVTM and CDR2 ANQGSEA. CDR3 length equals 15 residues. V trimming: 6 bases; J trimming: 8 bases; junction bases outside the gene matches: 10. CDR3 residues: CSVRLAGASRGELFF. The DNA of the CDR3 is TGCAGCGTCAGACTAGCGGGAGCCTCAAGAGGGGAGCTGTTTTTT.

In regard to this clone: At one end the junction does not follow the germline gene, possibly because of a read error. The rearrangement joins TRBV6-4 to TRBJ1-1; D not certain. From germline, CDR1 is MRHNA and CDR2 SNTAGT. CDR3 size: 13 residues. Here the CDR3 reads CASSDSPGTEVFF. The DNA for the CDR3 is TGTGCCAGCAGTGACTCACCAGGAACTGAAGTTTTCTTT.

The chain joins TRBV6-5 to TRBJ2-1; D is uncertain. This CDR3 is 15 amino acids long. Germline assignment: CDR1 MNHEY and CDR2 SVGAGI. The V end was cut by 2 bases, the J end by 9 bases, with 17 bases between. CDR3 region: CASSYLGPRFSEQFF. CDR3 DNA sequence: TGTGCCAGCAGTTACCTAGGGCCACGTTTCAGTGAGCAGTTCTTC.

Only a few counts were recorded for this clone. The chain recombines TRBV11-3 with TRBJ1-2; D perhaps matches TRBD1 (6 bases). Germline V lookup: CDR1 SGHNT, CDR2 YENEEA. The length of the CDR3 is 14 residues. The germline V and J ends were trimmed by 4 bases and 8 bases, with 17 bases remaining between them. The CDR3 DNA is TGTGCCAGCAGCTCTCGACAGGTCTCTGGGGGCTACACCTTC. This encodes CASSSRQVSGGYTF.

The chain recombines TRBV6-5 with TRBJ2-4; 10 bases fit TRBD1. Germline loops: CDR1 MNHEY, CDR2 SVGAGI. The CDR3 is 13 residues long. V was clipped by 0 bases and J by 13 bases; unmatched bases: 3. The CDR3 is CASSYSMGQGQYF. CDR3 DNA: TGTGCCAGCAGTTACTCGATGGGACAGGGGCAGTACTTC.